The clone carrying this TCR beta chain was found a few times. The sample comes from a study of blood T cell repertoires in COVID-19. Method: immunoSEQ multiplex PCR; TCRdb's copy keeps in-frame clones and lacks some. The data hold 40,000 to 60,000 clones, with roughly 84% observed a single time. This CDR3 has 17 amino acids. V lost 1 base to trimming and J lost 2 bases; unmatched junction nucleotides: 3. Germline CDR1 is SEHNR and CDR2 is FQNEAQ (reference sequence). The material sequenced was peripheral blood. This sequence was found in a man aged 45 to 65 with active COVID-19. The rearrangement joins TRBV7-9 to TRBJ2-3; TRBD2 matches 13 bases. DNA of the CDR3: TGTGCCAGCAGCTTAGTGGGGACTAGCGGGGACACAGATACGCAGTATTTT. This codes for CASSLVGTSGDTDTQYF.